A selection of T cell receptor beta chains follows, all from one sample in a study of CD8+ T cells in alopecia areata. Sequencing used immunoSEQ multiplex PCR; TCRdb keeps in-frame clones, though not all of them. Among roughly 190,000 clones listed, around three fifths were seen once. The material sequenced was CD4+ T cells sorted from blood, taken at week 49, from a patient treated with tofacitinib. The receptors stem from a human donor with alopecia areata. CDR3s include the opening cysteine and the closing phenylalanine or tryptophan. Each record gives: D gene, clone size, J gene, V gene, CDR3 protein, CDR3 DNA. A D gene is named only where the DNA matches it firmly. The size of a clone is reported for some rows only, either as once, few or many, or as a class for expanded clones.

D gene: TRBD1
clone size: .
J gene: TRBJ1-6
V gene: TRBV11-2
CDR3 protein: CASSWDSYNSPLHF
CDR3 DNA: TGTGCCAGCAGCTGGGACAGTTATAATTCACCCCTCCACTTT

D gene: TRBD2
clone size: .
J gene: TRBJ2-1
V gene: TRBV5-1
CDR3 protein: CASSLGLAGRKDNEQFF
CDR3 DNA: TGCGCCAGCAGCTTGGGACTAGCGGGCCGAAAGGACAATGAGCAGTTCTTC

D gene: .
clone size: .
J gene: TRBJ2-3
V gene: TRBV5-1
CDR3 protein: CASSLSADTQYF
CDR3 DNA: TGCGCCAGCAGCTTGAGTGCAGATACGCAGTATTTT

D gene: .
clone size: .
J gene: TRBJ1-5
V gene: TRBV30
CDR3 protein: CAWGDGNQPQHF
CDR3 DNA: TGTGCCTGGGGGGACGGCAATCAGCCCCAGCATTTT

D gene: .
clone size: .
J gene: TRBJ1-6
V gene: TRBV9
CDR3 protein: CASSVGTANSPLHF
CDR3 DNA: TGTGCCAGCAGCGTAGGGACAGCAAATTCACCCCTCCACTTT

D gene: TRBD1
clone size: .
J gene: TRBJ2-5
V gene: TRBV29-1
CDR3 protein: CSGQQGARSETQYF
CDR3 DNA: TGCAGCGGCCAACAGGGGGCGCGAAGCGAGACCCAGTACTTC

D gene: .
clone size: .
J gene: TRBJ1-2
V gene: TRBV29-1
CDR3 protein: CSADIQQGYGYTF
CDR3 DNA: TGCAGCGCTGATATACAACAGGGATATGGCTACACCTTC

D gene: .
clone size: .
J gene: TRBJ2-1
V gene: TRBV30
CDR3 protein: CAWSVQATEQFF
CDR3 DNA: TGTGCCTGGAGTGTACAGGCCACTGAGCAGTTCTTC

D gene: TRBD2
clone size: few
J gene: TRBJ2-1
V gene: TRBV5-6
CDR3 protein: CASSPDGRMYNEQFF
CDR3 DNA: TGTGCCAGCAGCCCAGACGGGAGGATGTACAATGAGCAGTTCTTC

D gene: .
clone size: .
J gene: TRBJ1-1
V gene: TRBV11-1
CDR3 protein: CASSKRDLNTEAFF
CDR3 DNA: TGTGCCAGCAGCAAGCGGGACTTGAACACTGAAGCTTTCTTT

D gene: .
clone size: .
J gene: TRBJ1-4
V gene: TRBV29-1
CDR3 protein: CGSRQAANEKLFF
CDR3 DNA: TGCGGGTCGAGACAGGCCGCTAATGAAAAACTGTTTTTT

D gene: .
clone size: .
J gene: TRBJ2-3
V gene: TRBV29-1
CDR3 protein: CSARWLDTQYF
CDR3 DNA: TGCAGCGCTCGCTGGTTAGATACGCAGTATTTT

D gene: TRBD1
clone size: few
J gene: TRBJ1-2
V gene: TRBV7-8
CDR3 protein: CASSPGTGGLNYGYTF
CDR3 DNA: TGTGCCAGCAGCCCAGGGACAGGGGGCCTGAACTATGGCTACACCTTC

D gene: TRBD1
clone size: .
J gene: TRBJ1-5
V gene: TRBV29-1
CDR3 protein: CSVGDRSNQPQHF
CDR3 DNA: TGCAGCGTGGGGGACAGAAGCAATCAGCCCCAGCATTTT

D gene: .
clone size: few
J gene: TRBJ1-6
V gene: TRBV4-1
CDR3 protein: CASSLSSYNSPLHF
CDR3 DNA: TGCGCCAGCAGCCTAAGTTCCTATAATTCACCCCTCCACTTT

D gene: .
clone size: .
J gene: TRBJ1-5
V gene: TRBV30
CDR3 protein: CAWSVEGTQPQHF
CDR3 DNA: TGTGCCTGGAGTGTAGAGGGGACCCAGCCCCAGCATTTT

D gene: .
clone size: .
J gene: TRBJ2-4
V gene: TRBV27
CDR3 protein: CASGSYYEGAKNIQYF
CDR3 DNA: TGTGCCAGCGGTTCTTACTACGAGGGGGCCAAAAACATTCAGTACTTC

D gene: .
clone size: few
J gene: TRBJ2-2
V gene: TRBV5-6
CDR3 protein: CASSLRGTSNTGELFF
CDR3 DNA: TGTGCCAGCAGCCTAAGGGGGACATCTAACACCGGGGAGCTGTTTTTT

D gene: TRBD1
clone size: .
J gene: TRBJ1-2
V gene: TRBV5-1
CDR3 protein: CASSLAGQRNYGYTF
CDR3 DNA: TGCGCCAGCAGCTTGGCGGGACAGCGTAACTATGGCTACACCTTC

D gene: TRBD1
clone size: .
J gene: TRBJ1-2
V gene: TRBV16
CDR3 protein: CASSQTGTGLSGYTF
CDR3 DNA: TGTGCCAGCAGCCAAACCGGGACAGGCCTTAGTGGCTACACCTTC

D gene: TRBD1
clone size: .
J gene: TRBJ1-1
V gene: TRBV30
CDR3 protein: CAWRGQGATEAFF
CDR3 DNA: TGTGCCTGGAGGGGACAGGGGGCCACTGAAGCTTTCTTT

D gene: .
clone size: few
J gene: TRBJ1-4
V gene: TRBV15
CDR3 protein: CATTPGEILANEKLFF
CDR3 DNA: TGTGCCACCACCCCAGGGGAAATTTTGGCTAATGAAAAACTGTTTTTT

D gene: .
clone size: .
J gene: TRBJ2-5
V gene: TRBV30
CDR3 protein: CAWRGGRETQYF
CDR3 DNA: TGTGCCTGGAGAGGGGGGCGAGAGACCCAGTACTTC

D gene: TRBD2
clone size: .
J gene: TRBJ2-1
V gene: TRBV4-3
CDR3 protein: CASSQYPWTSGGSNEQFF
CDR3 DNA: TGCGCCAGCAGCCAATATCCTTGGACTAGCGGGGGATCCAATGAGCAGTTCTTC

D gene: .
clone size: .
J gene: TRBJ1-1
V gene: TRBV19
CDR3 protein: CASSIDPSRAFF
CDR3 DNA: TGTGCCAGTAGTATAGACCCTTCAAGGGCTTTCTTT

D gene: .
clone size: .
J gene: TRBJ2-5
V gene: TRBV29-1
CDR3 protein: CSVRTETQYF
CDR3 DNA: TGCAGCGTCAGGACAGAGACCCAGTACTTC

D gene: .
clone size: .
J gene: TRBJ2-5
V gene: TRBV19
CDR3 protein: CASSPRRGETQYF
CDR3 DNA: TGTGCCAGTAGTCCACGACGGGGAGAGACCCAGTACTTC

D gene: .
clone size: .
J gene: TRBJ2-5
V gene: TRBV4-3
CDR3 protein: CASSQDRGEQETQYF
CDR3 DNA: TGCGCCAGCAGCCAAGATAGGGGAGAGCAAGAGACCCAGTACTTC

D gene: TRBD1
clone size: .
J gene: TRBJ1-1
V gene: TRBV7-3
CDR3 protein: CASSFRDRNTEAFF
CDR3 DNA: TGTGCCAGCAGCTTCCGGGACAGGAACACTGAAGCTTTCTTT

D gene: .
clone size: .
J gene: TRBJ2-7
V gene: TRBV27
CDR3 protein: CASSREGHGYEQYF
CDR3 DNA: TGTGCCAGCAGCAGGGAGGGACACGGGTACGAGCAGTACTTC

D gene: .
clone size: .
J gene: TRBJ1-2
V gene: TRBV5-1
CDR3 protein: CASSLRGNYGYTF
CDR3 DNA: TGCGCCAGCAGCTTACGGGGCAACTATGGCTACACCTTC

D gene: .
clone size: .
J gene: TRBJ1-1
V gene: TRBV29-1
CDR3 protein: CSVERQLNTEAFF
CDR3 DNA: TGCAGCGTTGAACGACAATTGAACACTGAAGCTTTCTTT

D gene: .
clone size: .
J gene: TRBJ2-3
V gene: TRBV2
CDR3 protein: CASSDGGTDTQYF
CDR3 DNA: TGTGCCAGCAGTGATGGGGGAACAGATACGCAGTATTTT

D gene: .
clone size: few
J gene: TRBJ2-6
V gene: TRBV7-3
CDR3 protein: CASSLNLPGANVLTF
CDR3 DNA: TGTGCCAGCAGCTTAAATCTGCCTGGGGCCAACGTCCTGACTTTC

D gene: .
clone size: many
J gene: TRBJ1-6
V gene: TRBV4-3
CDR3 protein: CASSQEGRPPLHF
CDR3 DNA: TGCGCCAGCAGCCAAGAAGGGCGTCCACCCCTCCACTTT

D gene: .
clone size: .
J gene: TRBJ1-6
V gene: TRBV9
CDR3 protein: CASSVREYNSPLHF
CDR3 DNA: TGTGCCAGCAGCGTTCGGGAGTATAATTCACCCCTCCACTTT

D gene: TRBD2
clone size: .
J gene: TRBJ2-3
V gene: TRBV15
CDR3 protein: CATSSRLAGFTDTQYF
CDR3 DNA: TGTGCCACCAGCTCCCGACTAGCGGGGTTCACAGATACGCAGTATTTT